This T cell receptor beta chain was captured by sequencing in a study of vaccination and CD4 T cells after COVID-19. About the research overall: Convalescent cases comprised under ten mild and one severe, all SARS-CoV-2 positive by nasal swab PCR. Each control was exposed to a CEFX pool, an HIV-1 Nef pool, or no peptide at all.

Sequence data for DNA of cultured CD4+ T cells were generated by the Oncomine TCR Beta short-read assay. Each CDR3 protein is one row after TCRdb ran MiXCR on the PCR reads. This table holds approximately 22,000 distinct CDR3 sequences, 40% to 50% found once. With respect to this clonotype: The antigen is not known.

With 3 bases removed from V and 5 bases from J, the gap between germline ends came to 2 bases. The CDR3 totals 11 residues. Per the germline V gene, CDR1 is MNHEY and CDR2 is SVGAGI. Whole-study results and caveats: There was no significant change from around 20 to 38 median reactive clonotypes. Median about 90% of reactive clones detected in convalescent patients emerged only post-vaccination.

Time point given: late sampling 161 to 241 days after vaccination in a few convalescent patients. Treatment given: roughly 10-day PBMC culture with coronavirus spike peptide pools or control peptides (ViraFEST assay). This clonotype was sampled from a human donor who had recovered from COVID-19. This sequence joins TRBV6-5 and TRBJ2-1; D is unclear. Source: CD4+ T cells from blood, cultured in vitro, taken about 7 months after SARS-CoV-2 vaccination. Here the CDR3 reads CASSYNNEQFF. CDR3 coding DNA: TGTGCCAGCAGTTATAACAATGAGCAGTTCTTC.